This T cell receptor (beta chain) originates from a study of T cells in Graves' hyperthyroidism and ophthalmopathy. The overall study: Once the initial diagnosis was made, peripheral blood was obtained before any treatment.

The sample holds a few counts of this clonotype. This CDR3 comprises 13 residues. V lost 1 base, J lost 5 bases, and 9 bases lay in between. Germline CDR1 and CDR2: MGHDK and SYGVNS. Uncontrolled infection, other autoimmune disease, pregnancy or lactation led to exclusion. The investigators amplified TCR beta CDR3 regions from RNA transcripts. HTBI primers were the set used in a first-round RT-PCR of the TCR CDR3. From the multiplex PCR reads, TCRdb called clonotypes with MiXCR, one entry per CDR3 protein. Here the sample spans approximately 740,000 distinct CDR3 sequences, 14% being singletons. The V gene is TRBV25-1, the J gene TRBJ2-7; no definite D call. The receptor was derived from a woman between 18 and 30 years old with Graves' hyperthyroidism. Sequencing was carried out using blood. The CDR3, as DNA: TGTGCCAGCAGTGAATCTAACTCAAACGAGCAGTACTTC. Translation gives CASSESNSNEQYF.